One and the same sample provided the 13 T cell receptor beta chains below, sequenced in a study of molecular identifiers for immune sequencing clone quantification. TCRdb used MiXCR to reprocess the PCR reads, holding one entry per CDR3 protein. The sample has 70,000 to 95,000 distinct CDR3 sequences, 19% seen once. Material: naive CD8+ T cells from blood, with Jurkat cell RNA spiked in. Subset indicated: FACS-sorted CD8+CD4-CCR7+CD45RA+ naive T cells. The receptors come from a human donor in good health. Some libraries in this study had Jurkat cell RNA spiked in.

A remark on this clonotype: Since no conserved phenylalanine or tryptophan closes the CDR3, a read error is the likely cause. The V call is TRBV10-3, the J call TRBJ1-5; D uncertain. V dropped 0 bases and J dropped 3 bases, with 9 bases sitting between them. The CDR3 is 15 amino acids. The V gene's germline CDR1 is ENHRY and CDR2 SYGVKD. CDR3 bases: TGTGCCATCAGTGAGTCGTTACAGATCAATCAGCCCCAGCATTCT. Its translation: CAISESLQINQPQHS.

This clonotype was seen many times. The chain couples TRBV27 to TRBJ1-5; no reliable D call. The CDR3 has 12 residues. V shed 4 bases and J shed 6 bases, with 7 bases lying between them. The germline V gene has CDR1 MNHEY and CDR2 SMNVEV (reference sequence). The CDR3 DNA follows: TGTGCCAGCAGTTCGCCGAGTCAGCCCCAGCATTTT. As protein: CASSSPSQPQHF.

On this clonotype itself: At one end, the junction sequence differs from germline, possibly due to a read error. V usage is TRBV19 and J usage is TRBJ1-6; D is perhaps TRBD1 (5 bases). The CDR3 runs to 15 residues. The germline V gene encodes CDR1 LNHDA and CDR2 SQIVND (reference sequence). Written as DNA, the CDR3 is TGTGCCGGTAGCATCGGGACGGAGTTCAATTCACCCCTCCACTTT. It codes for CAGSIGTEFNSPLHF.

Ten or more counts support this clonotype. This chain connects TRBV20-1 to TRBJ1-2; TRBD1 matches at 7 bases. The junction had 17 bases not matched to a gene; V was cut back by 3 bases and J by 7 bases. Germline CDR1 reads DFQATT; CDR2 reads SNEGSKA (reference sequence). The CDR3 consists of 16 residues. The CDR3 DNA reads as TGCAGTGCTAGGGGGGACAGTTCCTTCTCGACCGGTGGCTACACCTTC. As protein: CSARGDSSFSTGGYTF.

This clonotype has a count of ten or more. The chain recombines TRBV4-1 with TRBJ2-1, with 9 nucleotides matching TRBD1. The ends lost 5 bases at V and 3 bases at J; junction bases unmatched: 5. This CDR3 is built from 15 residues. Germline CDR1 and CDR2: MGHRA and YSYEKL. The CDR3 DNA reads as TGCGCCAGCAGCTACCGGGACAGGGACTACAATGAGCAGTTCTTC. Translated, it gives CASSYRDRDYNEQFF.

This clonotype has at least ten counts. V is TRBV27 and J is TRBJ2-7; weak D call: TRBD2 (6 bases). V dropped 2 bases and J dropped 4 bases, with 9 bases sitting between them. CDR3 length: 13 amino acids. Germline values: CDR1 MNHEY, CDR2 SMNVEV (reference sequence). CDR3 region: CASSLQGGYEQYF. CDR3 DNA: TGTGCCAGCAGTTTACAGGGAGGTTACGAGCAGTACTTC.

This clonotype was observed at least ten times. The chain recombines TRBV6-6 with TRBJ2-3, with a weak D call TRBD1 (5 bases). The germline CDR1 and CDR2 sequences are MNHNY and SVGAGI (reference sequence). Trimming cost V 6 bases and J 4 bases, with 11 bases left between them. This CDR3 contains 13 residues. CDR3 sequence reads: CASRGRVPDTQYF. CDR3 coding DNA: TGTGCCAGCAGAGGCAGGGTCCCAGATACGCAGTATTTT.

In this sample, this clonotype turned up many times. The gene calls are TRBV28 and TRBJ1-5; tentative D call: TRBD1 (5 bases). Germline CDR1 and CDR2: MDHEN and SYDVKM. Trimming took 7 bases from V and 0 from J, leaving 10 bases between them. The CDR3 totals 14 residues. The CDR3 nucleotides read TGTGCCAGCATTAAGGGGTATAGCAATCAGCCCCAGCATTTT. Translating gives CASIKGYSNQPQHF.

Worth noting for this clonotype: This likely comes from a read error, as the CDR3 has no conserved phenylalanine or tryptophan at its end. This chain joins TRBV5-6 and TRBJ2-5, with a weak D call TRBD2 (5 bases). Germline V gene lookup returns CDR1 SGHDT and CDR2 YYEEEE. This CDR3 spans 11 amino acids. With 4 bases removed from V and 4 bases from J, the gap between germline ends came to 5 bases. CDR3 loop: CASSGGETQYS. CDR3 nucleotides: TGTGCCAGCAGCGGAGGAGAGACCCAGTACTCC.

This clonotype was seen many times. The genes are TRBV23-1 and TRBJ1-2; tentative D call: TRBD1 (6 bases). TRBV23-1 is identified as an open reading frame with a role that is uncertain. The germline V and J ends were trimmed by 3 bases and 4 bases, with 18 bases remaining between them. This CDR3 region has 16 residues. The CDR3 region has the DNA TGCGCCAGCAGTCACACCACCCAGGGGACCGGCTATGGCTACACCTTC. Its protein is CASSHTTQGTGYGYTF.

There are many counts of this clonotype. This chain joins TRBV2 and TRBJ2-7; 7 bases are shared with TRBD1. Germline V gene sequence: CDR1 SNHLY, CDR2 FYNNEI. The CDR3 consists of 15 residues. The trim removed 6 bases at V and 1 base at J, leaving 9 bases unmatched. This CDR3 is CASRPTGVGSYEQYF. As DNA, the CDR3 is TGTGCCAGCAGACCTACAGGGGTTGGATCCTACGAGCAGTACTTC.

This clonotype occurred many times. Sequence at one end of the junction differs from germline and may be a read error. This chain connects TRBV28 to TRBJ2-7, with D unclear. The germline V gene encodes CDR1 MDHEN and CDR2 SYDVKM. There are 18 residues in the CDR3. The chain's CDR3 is CASSQRIWIETLSSEQYF. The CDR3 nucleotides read TGTGCCAGCAGTCAAAGAATTTGGATAGAGACCCTATCCTCCGAGCAGTACTTC.

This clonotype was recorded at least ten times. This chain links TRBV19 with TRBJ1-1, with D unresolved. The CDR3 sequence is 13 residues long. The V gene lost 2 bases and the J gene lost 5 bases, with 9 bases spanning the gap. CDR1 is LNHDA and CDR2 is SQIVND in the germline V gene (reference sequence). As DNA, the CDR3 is TGTGCCAGTAGTATATTGTCGGGGACTGAAGCTTTCTTT. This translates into CASSILSGTEAFF. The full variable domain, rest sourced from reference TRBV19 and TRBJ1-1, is DGGITQSPKYLFRKEGQNVTLSCEQNLNHDAMYWYRQDPGQGLRLIYYSQIVNDFQKGDIAEGYSVSREKKESFPLTVTSAQKNPTAFYLCASSILSGTEAFFGQGTRLTVV.